This TCR beta chain appears in the sequencing data of a study of blood T cell repertoires in COVID-19. Study information: The origin of the acute and convalescent COVID-19 samples was the United States, Italy and Spain. PBMCs, B-cell-depleted T cells, or T cells were the source of the cDNA or gDNA that made up the material.

In Seattle, patients joined the study during active infection and were tracked longitudinally. The V gene end was trimmed by 5 bases and the J gene end by 5 bases; junction bases not matched to a gene: 10. The CDR3 contains 17 residues. Germline assignment: CDR1 SGHTA and CDR2 FQGNSA. Under the authors' procedure: Nucleated cell number was recorded as an estimate derived from reference gene primer amplification. TCRdb's table, derived via immunoSEQ multiplex PCR, lists solely in-frame clones and lacks some. V, J and clone size are those of that table, while D and trimming were read from the DNA. The sample records about 240,000 clones, roughly 85% being singletons.

The receptor comes from a man aged 50 or older with COVID-19, enrolled during active disease. The chain couples TRBV7-2 to TRBJ2-3; 13 bases fit TRBD2. The sequenced material came from peripheral blood. This chain's CDR3 is CASSPRPGLAGIDTQYF. The CDR3, as DNA: TGTGCCAGCAGCCCGCGACCGGGACTAGCGGGGATAGATACGCAGTATTTT.